This TCR beta chain was sequenced for a study of chemoradiotherapy in HPV16-positive cancers. Study as a whole: A couple of HPV16-positive patients' cells yielded candidate HPV-specific clones and common motifs.

General study points: HPV-specific T cells were functionally defined from only a couple of HPV16-positive patients. Non-HPV-specific T cells did not expand in tumors during treatment, whereas candidate HPV-specific clones and E7-related motifs did.

The protocol was immunoSEQ multiplex PCR, while the TCRdb copy is restricted to in-frame clones and leaves out a portion. Of approximately 11,000 clones listed, about 90% are singletons. As concerns this clone: What it binds is not known.

Repertoires were sampled repeatedly during chemoradiotherapy. Germline CDR1 is SGHDT and CDR2 is YYEEEE. The CDR3 is 13 amino acids. V shed 7 bases and J shed 0 bases, with 7 bases lying between them. This rearrangement joins TRBV5-6 to TRBJ1-4; the D is unclear. This material was obtained from a patient who underwent chemoradiotherapy. The source is a human donor with HPV-associated anogenital cancer. Written as DNA, the CDR3 is TGTGCCAGCTCGAAGGCAACTAATGAAAAACTGTTTTTT. Its translation: CASSKATNEKLFF.